This TCR beta chain derives from a study of T cell changes during pregnancy in multiple sclerosis (dated by TCRdb to about 2019). About the study as a whole: In women with multiple sclerosis, the researchers looked at how the T cell repertoire shifted as pregnancy progressed.

Libraries were built with the immunoSEQ multiplex PCR assay. Here the immuneACCESS table is served through TCRdb, limited to in-frame sequences with V and J called. Missing clones are a known gap in these copies; in checked studies unresolved V genes cover under half, and the rest lacks a known reason. For this sample there are around 60,000 clones; 70% to 90% appear just once. The ten biggest clones cover 2% to 3% of the sample. A remark on this clone: Its antigen is not yet known. No much larger clone is present one base from it, and per-base qualities are unavailable.

The sample in question was peripheral blood, obtained in the first trimester of pregnancy. This TCR was recovered from a female donor with multiple sclerosis, enrolled in a pregnancy study.

The CDR3 amino acid sequence is: CASSFLGGGETTIYF. In nucleotides, the sequence is TGTGCCAGCAGCTTCCTAGGAGGGGGGGAAACCACCATATATTTT. The V and J genes are TRBV7-2 and TRBJ1-3; 6 matching bases give a weak D call of TRBD1. V loses 3 bases, J loses 9 bases, and the germline ends lie 18 bases apart. CDR1 SGHTA and CDR2 FQGNSA are derived from the germline V gene. From cysteine to phenylalanine, the CDR3 is 15 amino acids long. The entry retains the CDR3 DNA only, 45 bases that are in frame from base 1.